Sequencing of this TCR beta chain was carried out in a study of cytomegalovirus exposure and HLA in healthy donors. Study conclusions and caveats: The study recorded 150 to 200 TCR beta chains that were cytomegalovirus-associated.

This clone was counted between two and nine times. Antigen specificity is unknown. Germline-derived CDR1 and CDR2 are SGHRS and YFSETQ. Trimming shortened V by 3 bases and J by 2 bases, and 6 bases separated the two germline ends. The CDR3 extends over 12 amino acids. Sequencing was performed with immunoSEQ multiplex PCR; in TCRdb, only in-frame clones are kept and a portion is missing. Found here are around 69,000 clones, 96% of them singletons; the top ten hold over 3.5%. The J gene is TRBJ2-7, the V gene TRBV5-1; the D is unclear. The receptor comes from a woman aged 18 to 35 in good health and CMV-seropositive. Sequencing was done on a sample of PBMCs. CDR3 nucleotides: TGCGCCAGCAGCTACACGCCCTACGAGCAGTACTTC. Encoded protein: CASSYTPYEQYF.